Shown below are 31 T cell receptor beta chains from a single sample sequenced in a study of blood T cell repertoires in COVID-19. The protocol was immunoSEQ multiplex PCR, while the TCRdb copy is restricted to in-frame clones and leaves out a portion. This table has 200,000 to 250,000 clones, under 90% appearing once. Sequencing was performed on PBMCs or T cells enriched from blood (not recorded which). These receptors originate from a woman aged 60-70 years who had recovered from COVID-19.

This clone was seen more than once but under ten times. The CDR3 DNA reads TGTGCCAGCAGCTTGGGGCAGGCCGATGGCTACACCTTC. It translates to CASSLGQADGYTF. J is TRBJ1-2 and V is TRBV5-4; no clear D. The germline V gene has CDR1 SGHNT and CDR2 YYREEE (reference sequence). This CDR3 has 13 amino acids. V lost 0 bases to trimming and J lost 6 bases, with 9 bases between them. Complete variable domain (other parts from reference TRBV5-4 and TRBJ1-2): ETGVTQSPTHLIKTRGQQVTLRCSSQSGHNTVSWYQQALGQGPQFIFQYYREEENGRGNFPPRFSGLQFPNYSSELNVNALELDDSALYLCASSLGQADGYTFGSGTRLTVV.

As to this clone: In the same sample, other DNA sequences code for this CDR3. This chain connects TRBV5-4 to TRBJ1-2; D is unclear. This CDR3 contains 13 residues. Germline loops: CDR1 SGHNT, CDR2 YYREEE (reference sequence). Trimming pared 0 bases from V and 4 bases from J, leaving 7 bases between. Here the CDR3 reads CASSLVRGYGYTF. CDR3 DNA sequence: TGTGCCAGCAGCTTGGTTAGAGGCTATGGCTACACCTTC.

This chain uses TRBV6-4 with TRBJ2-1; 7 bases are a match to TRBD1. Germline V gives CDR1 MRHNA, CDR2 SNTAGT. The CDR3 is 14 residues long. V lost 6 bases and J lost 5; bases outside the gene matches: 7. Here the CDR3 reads CASRPDRDHNEQFF. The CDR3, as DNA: TGTGCCAGCAGACCCGACAGGGACCACAATGAGCAGTTCTTC.

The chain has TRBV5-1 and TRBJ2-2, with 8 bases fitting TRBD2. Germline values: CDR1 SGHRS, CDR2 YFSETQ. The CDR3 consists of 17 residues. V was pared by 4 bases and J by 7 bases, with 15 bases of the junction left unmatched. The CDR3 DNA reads TGCGCCAGCAGCCTCGGGGGCGGGGGGCCGTCAAGCGGGGAGCTGTTTTTT. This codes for CASSLGGGGPSSGELFF.

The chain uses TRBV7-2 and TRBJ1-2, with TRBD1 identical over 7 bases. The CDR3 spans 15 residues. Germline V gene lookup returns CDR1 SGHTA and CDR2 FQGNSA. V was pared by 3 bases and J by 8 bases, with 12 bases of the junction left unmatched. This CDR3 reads CASSFQGQEEGGYTF. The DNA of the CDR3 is TGTGCCAGCAGCTTCCAAGGACAGGAAGAAGGGGGCTACACCTTC.

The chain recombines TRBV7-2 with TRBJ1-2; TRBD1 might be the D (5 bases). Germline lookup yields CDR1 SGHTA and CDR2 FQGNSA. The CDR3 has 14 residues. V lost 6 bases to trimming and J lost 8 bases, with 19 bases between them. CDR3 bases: TGTGCCAGCAGGTCGACAGCCCAAGGAGAAGGCTACACCTTC. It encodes CASRSTAQGEGYTF.

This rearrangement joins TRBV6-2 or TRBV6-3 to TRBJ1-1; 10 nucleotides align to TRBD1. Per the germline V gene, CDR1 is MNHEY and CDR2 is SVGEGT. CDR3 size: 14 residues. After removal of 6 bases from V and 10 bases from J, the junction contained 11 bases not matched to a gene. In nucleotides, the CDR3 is TGTGCCAGCAGCCGAGGCGGGACAGGGGAGCGAGCTTTCTTT. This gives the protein CASSRGGTGERAFF.

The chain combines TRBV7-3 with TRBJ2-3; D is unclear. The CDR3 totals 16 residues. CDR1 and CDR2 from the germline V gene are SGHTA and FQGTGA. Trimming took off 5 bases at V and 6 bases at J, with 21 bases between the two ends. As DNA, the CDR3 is TGTGCCAGCAGCCGTCAGGCCTCCACGGTTTTGGATACGCAGTATTTT. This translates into CASSRQASTVLDTQYF.

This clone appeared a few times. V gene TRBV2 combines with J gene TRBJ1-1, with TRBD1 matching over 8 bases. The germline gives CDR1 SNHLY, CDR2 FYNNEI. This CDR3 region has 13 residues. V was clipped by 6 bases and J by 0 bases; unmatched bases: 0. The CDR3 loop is CASRGQVNTEAFF. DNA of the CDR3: TGTGCCAGCAGGGGACAGGTGAACACTGAAGCTTTCTTT.

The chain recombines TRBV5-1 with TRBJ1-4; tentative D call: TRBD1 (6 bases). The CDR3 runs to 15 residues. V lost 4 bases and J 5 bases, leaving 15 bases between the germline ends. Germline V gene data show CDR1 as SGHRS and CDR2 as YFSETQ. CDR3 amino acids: CASSPTGRDNEKLFF. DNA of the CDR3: TGCGCCAGCAGCCCCACAGGGCGAGACAATGAAAAACTGTTTTTT.

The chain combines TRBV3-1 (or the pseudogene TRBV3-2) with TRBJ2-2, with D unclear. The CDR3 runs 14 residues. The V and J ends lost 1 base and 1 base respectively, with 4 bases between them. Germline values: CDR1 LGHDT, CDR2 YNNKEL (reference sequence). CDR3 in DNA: TGTGCCAGCAGCCAAGGCGGGAACACCGGGGAGCTGTTTTTT. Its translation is CASSQGGNTGELFF.

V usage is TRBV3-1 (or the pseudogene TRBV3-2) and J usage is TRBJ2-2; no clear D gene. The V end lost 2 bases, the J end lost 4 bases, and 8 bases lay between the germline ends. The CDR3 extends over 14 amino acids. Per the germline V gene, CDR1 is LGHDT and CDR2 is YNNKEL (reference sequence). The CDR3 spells CASSQRKPTGELFF. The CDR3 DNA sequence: TGTGCCAGCAGCCAAAGAAAGCCCACCGGGGAGCTGTTTTTT.

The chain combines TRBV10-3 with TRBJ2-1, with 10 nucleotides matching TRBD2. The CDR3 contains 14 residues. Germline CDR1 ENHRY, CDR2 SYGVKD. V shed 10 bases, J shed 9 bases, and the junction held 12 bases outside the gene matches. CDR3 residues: CATRSGGYLGEQFF. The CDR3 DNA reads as TGTGCCACCCGTAGCGGGGGGTATCTCGGTGAGCAGTTCTTC.

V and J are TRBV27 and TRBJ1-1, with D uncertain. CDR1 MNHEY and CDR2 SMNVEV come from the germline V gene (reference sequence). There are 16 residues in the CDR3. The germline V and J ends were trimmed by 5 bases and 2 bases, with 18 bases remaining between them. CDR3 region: CASSPLYAGGNTEAFF. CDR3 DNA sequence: TGTGCCAGCAGTCCCTTGTATGCGGGAGGTAACACTGAAGCTTTCTTT.

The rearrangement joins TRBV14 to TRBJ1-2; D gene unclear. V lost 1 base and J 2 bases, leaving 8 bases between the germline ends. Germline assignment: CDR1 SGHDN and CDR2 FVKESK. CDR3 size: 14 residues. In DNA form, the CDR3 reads TGTGCCAGCAGCCAAGGGCTCCTGAACTATGGCTACACCTTC. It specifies CASSQGLLNYGYTF.

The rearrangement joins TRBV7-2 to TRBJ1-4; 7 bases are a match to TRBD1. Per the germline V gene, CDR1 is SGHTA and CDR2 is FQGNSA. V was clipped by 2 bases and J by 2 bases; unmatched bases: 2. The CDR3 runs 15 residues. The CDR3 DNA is TGTGCCAGCAGCTTATCCAGGGGGACTAATGAAAAACTGTTTTTT. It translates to CASSLSRGTNEKLFF.

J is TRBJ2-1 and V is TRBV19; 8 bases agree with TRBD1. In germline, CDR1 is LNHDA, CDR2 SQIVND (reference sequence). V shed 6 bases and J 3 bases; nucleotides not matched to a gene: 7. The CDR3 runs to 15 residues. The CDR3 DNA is TGTGCCAGTAGCCCCGGGACAGGAGGCTACAATGAGCAGTTCTTC. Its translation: CASSPGTGGYNEQFF.

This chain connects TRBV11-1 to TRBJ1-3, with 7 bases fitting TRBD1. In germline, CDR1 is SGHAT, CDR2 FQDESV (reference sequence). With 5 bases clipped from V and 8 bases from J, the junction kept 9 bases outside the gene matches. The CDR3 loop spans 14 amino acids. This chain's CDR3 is CASSAGTAADTIYF. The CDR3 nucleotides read TGTGCCAGCAGCGCCGGGACAGCAGCGGACACCATATATTTT.

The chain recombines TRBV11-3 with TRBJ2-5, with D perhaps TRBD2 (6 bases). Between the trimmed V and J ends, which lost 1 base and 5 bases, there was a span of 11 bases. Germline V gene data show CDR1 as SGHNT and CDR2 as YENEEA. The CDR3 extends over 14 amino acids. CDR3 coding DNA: TGTGCCAGCAGCTTAGGACGGGCGGGGGAGACCCAGTACTTC. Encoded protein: CASSLGRAGETQYF.

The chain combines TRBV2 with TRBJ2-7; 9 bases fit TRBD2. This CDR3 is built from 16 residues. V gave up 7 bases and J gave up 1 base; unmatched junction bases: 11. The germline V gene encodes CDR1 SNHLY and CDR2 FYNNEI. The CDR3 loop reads CASKASGRPLSYEQYF. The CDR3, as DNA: TGTGCCAGCAAGGCGAGCGGGAGGCCGCTTTCCTACGAGCAGTACTTC.

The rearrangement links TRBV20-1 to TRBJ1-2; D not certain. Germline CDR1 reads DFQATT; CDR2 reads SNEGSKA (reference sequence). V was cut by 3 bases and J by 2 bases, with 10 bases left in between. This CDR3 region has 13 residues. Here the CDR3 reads CSASQAGNYGYTF. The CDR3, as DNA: TGCAGTGCTAGTCAGGCGGGAAACTATGGCTACACCTTC.

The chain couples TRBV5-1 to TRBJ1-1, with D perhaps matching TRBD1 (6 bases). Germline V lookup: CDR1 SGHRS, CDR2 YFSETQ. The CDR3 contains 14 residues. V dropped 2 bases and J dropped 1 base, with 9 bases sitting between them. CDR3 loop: CASSFQGRNTEAFF. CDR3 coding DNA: TGCGCCAGCAGCTTTCAGGGGAGGAACACTGAAGCTTTCTTT.

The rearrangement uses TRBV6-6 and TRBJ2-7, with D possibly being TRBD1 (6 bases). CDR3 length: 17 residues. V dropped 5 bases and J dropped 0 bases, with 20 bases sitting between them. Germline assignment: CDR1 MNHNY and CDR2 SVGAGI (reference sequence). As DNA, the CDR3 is TGTGCCAGCAGTCCTTCCAAGGGGGACACCCTCTCCTACGAGCAGTACTTC. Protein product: CASSPSKGDTLSYEQYF.

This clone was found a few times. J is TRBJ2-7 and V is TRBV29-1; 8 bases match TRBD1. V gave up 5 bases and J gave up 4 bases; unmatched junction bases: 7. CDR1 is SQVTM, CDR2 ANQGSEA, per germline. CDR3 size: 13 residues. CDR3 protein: CSVRGQGSYEQYF. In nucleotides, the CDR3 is TGCAGCGTTCGTGGACAGGGTTCTTACGAGCAGTACTTC.

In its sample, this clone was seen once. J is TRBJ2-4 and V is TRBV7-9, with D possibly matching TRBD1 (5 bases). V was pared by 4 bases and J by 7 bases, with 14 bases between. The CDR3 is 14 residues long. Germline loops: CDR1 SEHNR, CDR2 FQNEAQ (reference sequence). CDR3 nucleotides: TGTGCCAGCAGCTCCCTCAGGGTTTGGAACATTCAGTACTTC. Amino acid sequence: CASSSLRVWNIQYF.

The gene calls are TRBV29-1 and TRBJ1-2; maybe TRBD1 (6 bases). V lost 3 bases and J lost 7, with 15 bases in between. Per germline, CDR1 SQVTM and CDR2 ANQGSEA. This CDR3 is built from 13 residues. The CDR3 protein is CSVDLQGTSGYTF. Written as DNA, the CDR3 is TGCAGCGTTGATCTTCAGGGGACCTCTGGCTACACCTTC. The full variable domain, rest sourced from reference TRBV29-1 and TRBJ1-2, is SAVISQKPSRDICQRGTSLTIQCQVDSQVTMMFWYRQQPGQSLTLIATANQGSEATYESGFVIDKFPISRPNLTFSTLTVSNMSPEDSSIYLCSVDLQGTSGYTFGSGTRLTVV.

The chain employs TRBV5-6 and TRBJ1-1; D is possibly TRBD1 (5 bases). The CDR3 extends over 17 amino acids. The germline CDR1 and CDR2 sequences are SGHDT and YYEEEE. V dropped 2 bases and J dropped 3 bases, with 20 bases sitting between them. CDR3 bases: TGTGCCAGCAGCTTAGACCTTTCTTGGGGGAGGGACACTGAAGCTTTCTTT. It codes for CASSLDLSWGRDTEAFF.

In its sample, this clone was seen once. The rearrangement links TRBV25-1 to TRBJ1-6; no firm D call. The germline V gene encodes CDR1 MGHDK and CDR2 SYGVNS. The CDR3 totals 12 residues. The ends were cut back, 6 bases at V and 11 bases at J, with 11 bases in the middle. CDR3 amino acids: CASRAGEAPLHF. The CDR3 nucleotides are TGTGCCAGCAGGGCCGGTGAGGCACCCCTCCACTTT.

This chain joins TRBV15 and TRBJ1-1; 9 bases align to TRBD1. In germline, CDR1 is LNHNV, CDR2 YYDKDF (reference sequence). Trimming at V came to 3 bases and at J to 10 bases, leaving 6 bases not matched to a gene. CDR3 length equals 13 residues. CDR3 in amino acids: CATSRQQGARAFF. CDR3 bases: TGTGCCACCAGCAGGCAACAGGGGGCAAGAGCTTTCTTT.

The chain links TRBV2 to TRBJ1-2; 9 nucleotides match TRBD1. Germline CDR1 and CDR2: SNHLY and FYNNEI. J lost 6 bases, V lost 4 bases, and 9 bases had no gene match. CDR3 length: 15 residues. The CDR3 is CASSVNRGRVDGYTF. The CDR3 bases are TGTGCCAGCAGTGTGAACAGGGGGCGCGTTGATGGCTACACCTTC.

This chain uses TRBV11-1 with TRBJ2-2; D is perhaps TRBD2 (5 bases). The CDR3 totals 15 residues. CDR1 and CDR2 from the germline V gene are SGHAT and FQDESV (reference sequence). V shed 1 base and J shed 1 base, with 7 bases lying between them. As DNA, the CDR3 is TGTGCCAGCAGCTTAGTGGGGAGGAACACCGGGGAGCTGTTTTTT. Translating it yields CASSLVGRNTGELFF.